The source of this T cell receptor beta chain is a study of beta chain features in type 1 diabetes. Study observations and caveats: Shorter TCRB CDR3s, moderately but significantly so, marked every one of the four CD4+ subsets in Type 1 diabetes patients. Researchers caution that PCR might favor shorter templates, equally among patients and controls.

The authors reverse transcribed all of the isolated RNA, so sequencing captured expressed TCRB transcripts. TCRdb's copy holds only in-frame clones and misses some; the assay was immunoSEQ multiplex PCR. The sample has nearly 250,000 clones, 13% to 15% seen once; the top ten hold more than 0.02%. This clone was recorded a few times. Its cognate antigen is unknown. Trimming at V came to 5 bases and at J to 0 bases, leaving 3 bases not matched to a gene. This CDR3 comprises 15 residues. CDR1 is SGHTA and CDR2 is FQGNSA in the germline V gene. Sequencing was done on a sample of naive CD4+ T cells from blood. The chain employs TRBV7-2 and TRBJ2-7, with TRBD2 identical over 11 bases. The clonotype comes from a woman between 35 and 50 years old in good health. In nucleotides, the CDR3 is TGTGCCAGCAGCCGACTAGCGGGGAGCTCCTACGAGCAGTACTTC. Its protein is CASSRLAGSSYEQYF.